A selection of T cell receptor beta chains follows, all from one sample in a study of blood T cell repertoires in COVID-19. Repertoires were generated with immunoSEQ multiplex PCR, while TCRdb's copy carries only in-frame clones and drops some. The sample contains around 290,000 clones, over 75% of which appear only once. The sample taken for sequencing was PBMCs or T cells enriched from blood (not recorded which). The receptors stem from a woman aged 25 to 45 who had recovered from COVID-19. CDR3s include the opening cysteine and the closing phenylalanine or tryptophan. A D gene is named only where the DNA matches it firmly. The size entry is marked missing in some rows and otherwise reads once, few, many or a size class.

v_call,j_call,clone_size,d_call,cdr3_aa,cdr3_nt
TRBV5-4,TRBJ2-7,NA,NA,CASSFKEGAAYEQYF,TGTGCCAGCAGCTTTAAAGAGGGAGCGGCCTACGAGCAGTACTTC
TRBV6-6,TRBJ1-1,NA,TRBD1,CASSYPGQGLNTEAFF,TGTGCCAGCAGTTACCCGGGACAGGGGCTCAACACTGAAGCTTTCTTT
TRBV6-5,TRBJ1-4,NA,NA,CASASGGSNEKLFF,TGTGCCAGCGCCTCAGGAGGATCTAATGAAAAACTGTTTTTT
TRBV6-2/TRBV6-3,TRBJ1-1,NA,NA,CASSPRLGNTEAFF,TGTGCCAGCAGTCCGAGGTTAGGGAACACTGAAGCTTTCTTT
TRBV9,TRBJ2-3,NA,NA,CASSVDPAGELVDTQYF,TGTGCCAGCAGCGTAGATCCAGCGGGTGAACTAGTAGATACGCAGTATTTT
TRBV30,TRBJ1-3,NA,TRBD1,CAWRTGLSGNTIYF,TGTGCCTGGAGGACAGGGCTCTCTGGAAACACCATATATTTT
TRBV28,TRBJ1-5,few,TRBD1,CASSQASGGRQPQHF,TGTGCCAGCAGTCAGGCCTCAGGGGGACGGCAGCCCCAGCATTTT
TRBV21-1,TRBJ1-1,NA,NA,CASRLGQGMNTEAFF,TGTGCCAGTCGACTTGGACAGGGCATGAACACTGAAGCTTTCTTT
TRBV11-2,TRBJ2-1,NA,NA,CASSWGPGNEQFF,TGTGCCAGCAGCTGGGGGCCTGGAAATGAGCAGTTCTTC
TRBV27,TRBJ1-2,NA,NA,CASAGGTYGYTF,TGTGCCTCCGCGGGGGGGACCTATGGCTACACCTTC
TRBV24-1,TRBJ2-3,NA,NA,CATSSSPSTDTQYF,TGTGCCACCAGTTCCTCCCCGAGCACAGATACGCAGTATTTT
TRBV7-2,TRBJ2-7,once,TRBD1,CASSSRDRGIYEQYF,TGTGCCAGCAGCTCGCGAGACAGGGGAATCTACGAGCAGTACTTC
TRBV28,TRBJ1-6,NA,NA,CASKKSSYNSPLHF,TGTGCCAGCAAAAAGAGCTCCTATAATTCACCCCTCCACTTT
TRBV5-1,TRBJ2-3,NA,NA,CASSLGQGRTQYF,TGCGCCAGCAGCTTGGGGCAGGGGCGGACGCAGTATTTT
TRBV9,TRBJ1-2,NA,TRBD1,CASSVAGTGAYGYTF,TGTGCCAGCAGCGTAGCTGGGACAGGGGCCTATGGCTACACCTTC
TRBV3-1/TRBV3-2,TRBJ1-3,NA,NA,CASSQRPLSSGNTIYF,TGTGCCAGCAGCCAACGCCCGCTTAGCTCTGGAAACACCATATATTTT
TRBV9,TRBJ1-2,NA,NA,CASSVASRGSDYGYTF,TGTGCCAGCAGCGTAGCCTCTAGGGGGTCGGACTATGGCTACACCTTC
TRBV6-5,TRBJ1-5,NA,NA,CASKGGLGNQPQHF,TGTGCCAGCAAGGGGGGGCTCGGCAATCAGCCCCAGCATTTT
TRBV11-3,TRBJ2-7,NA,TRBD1,CASSFTGTASYEQYF,TGTGCCAGCAGCTTTACCGGGACAGCTTCCTACGAGCAGTACTTC
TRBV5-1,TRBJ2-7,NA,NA,CASSFEGPRDEQYF,TGCGCCAGCAGCTTTGAGGGCCCCCGTGACGAGCAGTACTTC
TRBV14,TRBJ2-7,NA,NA,CASSSGYEQYF,TGTGCCAGCAGCTCGGGTTACGAGCAGTACTTC
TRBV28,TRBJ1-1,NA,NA,CASSVGGTEAFF,TGTGCCAGCTCCGTCGGGGGCACTGAAGCTTTCTTT
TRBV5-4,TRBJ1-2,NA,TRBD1,CASSLGTGVGGYTF,TGTGCCAGCAGCTTGGGGACAGGGGTCGGAGGCTACACCTTC
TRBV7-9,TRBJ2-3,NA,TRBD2,CASNHQLAISTDTQYF,TGTGCCAGCAACCACCAACTAGCGATCAGCACAGATACGCAGTATTTT
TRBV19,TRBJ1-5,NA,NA,CASRQGFNQPQHF,TGTGCCAGTCGGCAGGGCTTCAATCAGCCCCAGCATTTT
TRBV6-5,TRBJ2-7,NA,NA,CASCGTVLGEQYF,TGTGCCAGCTGCGGGACCGTACTGGGTGAGCAGTACTTC
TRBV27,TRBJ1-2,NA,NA,CASRLDSSYGYTF,TGTGCCAGCAGGTTGGACAGCAGCTATGGCTACACCTTC
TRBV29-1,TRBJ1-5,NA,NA,CSVVTGSENQPQHF,TGCAGCGTTGTGACGGGGAGCGAGAATCAGCCCCAGCATTTT
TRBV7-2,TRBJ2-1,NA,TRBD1,CASSSRQGWRNEQFF,TGTGCCAGCAGCTCGAGACAGGGGTGGCGAAATGAGCAGTTCTTC
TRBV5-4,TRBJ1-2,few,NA,CASSEGFLFYGYTF,TGTGCCAGCAGCGAGGGTTTCCTCTTCTATGGCTACACCTTC
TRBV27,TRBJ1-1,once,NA,CASSIRGGPAFF,TGTGCCAGCAGTATCAGGGGCGGCCCAGCTTTCTTT
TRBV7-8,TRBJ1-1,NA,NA,CASSLTGQMATEAFF,TGTGCCAGCAGCTTAACGGGTCAGATGGCCACTGAAGCTTTCTTT
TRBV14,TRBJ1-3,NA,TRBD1,CASSQRPGQHMDGNTIYF,TGTGCCAGCAGCCAAAGACCGGGACAGCATATGGATGGAAACACCATATATTTT
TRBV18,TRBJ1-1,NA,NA,CASSFIAEMNTEAFF,TGTGCCAGCTCATTTATAGCCGAAATGAACACTGAAGCTTTCTTT
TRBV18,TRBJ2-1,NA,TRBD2,CASPNSTGLADYSGYNEQFF,TGTGCCAGCCCTAATTCCACGGGACTAGCGGACTACTCGGGGTACAATGAGCAGTTCTTC
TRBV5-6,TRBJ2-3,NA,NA,CASSLQVPYGTDTQYF,TGTGCCAGCAGCTTGCAGGTACCCTATGGCACAGATACGCAGTATTTT
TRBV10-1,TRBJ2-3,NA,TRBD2,CASSPGTSGFSTDTQYF,TGCGCCAGCAGTCCCGGGACTAGCGGCTTTAGCACAGATACGCAGTATTTT
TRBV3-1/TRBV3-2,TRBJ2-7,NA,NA,CASSPTGRMNEQYF,TGTGCCAGCAGCCCTACGGGGAGAATGAACGAGCAGTACTTC
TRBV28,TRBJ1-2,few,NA,CASSQSLGYTF,TGTGCCAGCAGTCAAAGCCTTGGCTACACCTTC
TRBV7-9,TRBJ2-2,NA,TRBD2,CASSLDSLAGVRHPGELFF,TGTGCCAGCAGCTTAGATAGCCTAGCGGGGGTACGACACCCCGGGGAGCTGTTTTTT
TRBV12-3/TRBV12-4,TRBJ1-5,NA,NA,CASSLKGYQPQHF,TGTGCCAGCAGTTTAAAGGGGTATCAGCCCCAGCATTTT
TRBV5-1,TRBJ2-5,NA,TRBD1,CASSEGQGAIWFQETQYF,TGCGCCAGCAGCGAGGGACAGGGGGCGATTTGGTTCCAAGAGACCCAGTACTTC
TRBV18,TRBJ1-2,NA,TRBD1,CASSPSPGGSANYGYTF,TGTGCCAGCTCACCAAGTCCAGGGGGCTCGGCTAACTATGGCTACACCTTC
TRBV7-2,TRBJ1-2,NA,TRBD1,CASSLLTGGRNTF,TGTGCCAGCAGCTTACTGACAGGGGGCAGGAACACCTTC
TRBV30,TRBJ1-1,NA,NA,CAWSVSDRRVVEAFF,TGTGCCTGGAGTGTAAGTGACAGGCGGGTAGTTGAAGCTTTCTTT
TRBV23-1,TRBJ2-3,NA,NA,CASSPEDTQYF,TGCGCCAGCAGTCCAGAAGATACGCAGTATTTT
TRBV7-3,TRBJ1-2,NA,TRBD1,CASSSTGGYGYTF,TGTGCCAGCAGCTCGACAGGGGGCTACGGCTACACCTTC
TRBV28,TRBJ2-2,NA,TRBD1,CASSLYRGENTGELFF,TGTGCCAGCAGTTTATACAGGGGCGAGAACACCGGGGAGCTGTTTTTT
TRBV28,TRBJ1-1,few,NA,CASSLFRVPNTEAFF,TGTGCCAGCAGTTTATTCAGGGTTCCGAACACTGAAGCTTTCTTT
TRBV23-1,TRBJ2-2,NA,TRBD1,CASSQIPRQGGTGELFF,TGCGCCAGCAGTCAAATCCCCCGACAGGGTGGAACCGGGGAGCTGTTTTTT
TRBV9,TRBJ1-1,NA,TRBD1,CASSGTGPRNTEAFF,TGTGCCAGCAGCGGGACAGGTCCTCGGAACACTGAAGCTTTCTTT
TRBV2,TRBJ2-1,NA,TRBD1,CASSEGRQGDEQFF,TGTGCCAGCAGTGAAGGAAGACAGGGGGATGAGCAGTTCTTC
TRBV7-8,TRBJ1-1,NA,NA,CASSLRTDTNTEAFF,TGTGCCAGCAGCCTTCGGACAGACACTAACACTGAAGCTTTCTTT
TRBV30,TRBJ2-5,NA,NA,CAWSLRVGQETQYF,TGTGCCTGGAGTCTCAGGGTCGGGCAAGAGACCCAGTACTTC
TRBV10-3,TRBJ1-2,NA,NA,CAISAWTEANYGYTF,TGTGCCATCAGTGCGTGGACAGAAGCTAACTATGGCTACACCTTC
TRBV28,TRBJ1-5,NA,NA,CASSSTGHDQPQHF,TGTGCCAGCAGTTCGACAGGACACGATCAGCCCCAGCATTTT
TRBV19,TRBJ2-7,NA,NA,CASSRRSSSYEQYF,TGTGCCAGTAGTCGTCGTTCTAGCTCCTACGAGCAGTACTTC
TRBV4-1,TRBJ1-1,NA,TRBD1,CASSQMIGTVDEAFF,TGCGCCAGCAGCCAGATGATAGGGACAGTAGATGAAGCTTTCTTT
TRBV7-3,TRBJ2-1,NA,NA,CASSPHSGGEQFF,TGTGCCAGCAGCCCTCATTCAGGAGGAGAGCAGTTCTTC
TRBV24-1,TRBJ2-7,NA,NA,CATSDNYEQYF,TGTGCCACCAGCGACAACTACGAGCAGTACTTC